The clone carrying this TCR beta chain turned up a few times. Its matching antigen is unknown. TCRdb processed the PCR reads anew with MiXCR; each CDR3 protein has one entry. The sample contains 600,000 to 650,000 distinct CDR3 sequences, around 20% of which appear only once. This specimen comes from a study of molecular identifiers for immune sequencing clone quantification. Findings and caveats of the study: Clones above 20 RNA copies held over 97% of effector molecules, under 1% in naive cells.

This CDR3 spans 14 amino acids. With 3 bases removed from V and 2 bases from J, the gap between germline ends came to 11 bases. CDR1 and CDR2 (germline): LNHDA, SQIVND (reference sequence). The chain combines TRBV19 with TRBJ2-7; D gene uncertain. The specimen sequenced was naive CD8+ T cells from blood, with Jurkat cell RNA spiked in. The subset is: FACS-sorted CD8+CD4-CCR7+CD45RA+ naive T cells. The TCR originated in a human donor in good health. Some libraries in this study had Jurkat cell RNA spiked in. CDR3 nucleotide sequence: TGTGCCAGTAGTATGGGGTCAGCAACCTACGAGCAGTACTTC. This encodes CASSMGSATYEQYF.